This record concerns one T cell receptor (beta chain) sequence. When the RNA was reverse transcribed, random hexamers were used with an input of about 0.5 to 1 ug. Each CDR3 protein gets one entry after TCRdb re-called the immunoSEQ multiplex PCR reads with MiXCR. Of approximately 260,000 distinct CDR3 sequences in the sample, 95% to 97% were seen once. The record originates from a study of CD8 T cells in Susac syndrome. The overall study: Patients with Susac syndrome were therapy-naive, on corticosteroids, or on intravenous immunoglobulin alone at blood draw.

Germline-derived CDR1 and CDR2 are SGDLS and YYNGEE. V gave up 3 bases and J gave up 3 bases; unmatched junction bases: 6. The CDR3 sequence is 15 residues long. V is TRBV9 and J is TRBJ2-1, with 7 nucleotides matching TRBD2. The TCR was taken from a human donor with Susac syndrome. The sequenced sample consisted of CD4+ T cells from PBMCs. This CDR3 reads CASSESGDDYNEQFF. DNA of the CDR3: TGTGCCAGCAGCGAGAGCGGGGACGACTACAATGAGCAGTTCTTC. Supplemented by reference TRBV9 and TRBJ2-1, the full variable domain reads DSGVTQTPKHLITATGQRVTLRCSPRSGDLSVYWYQQSLDQGLQFLIQYYNGEERAKGNILERFSAQQFPDLHSELNLSSLELGDSALYFCASSESGDDYNEQFFGPGTRLTVL.